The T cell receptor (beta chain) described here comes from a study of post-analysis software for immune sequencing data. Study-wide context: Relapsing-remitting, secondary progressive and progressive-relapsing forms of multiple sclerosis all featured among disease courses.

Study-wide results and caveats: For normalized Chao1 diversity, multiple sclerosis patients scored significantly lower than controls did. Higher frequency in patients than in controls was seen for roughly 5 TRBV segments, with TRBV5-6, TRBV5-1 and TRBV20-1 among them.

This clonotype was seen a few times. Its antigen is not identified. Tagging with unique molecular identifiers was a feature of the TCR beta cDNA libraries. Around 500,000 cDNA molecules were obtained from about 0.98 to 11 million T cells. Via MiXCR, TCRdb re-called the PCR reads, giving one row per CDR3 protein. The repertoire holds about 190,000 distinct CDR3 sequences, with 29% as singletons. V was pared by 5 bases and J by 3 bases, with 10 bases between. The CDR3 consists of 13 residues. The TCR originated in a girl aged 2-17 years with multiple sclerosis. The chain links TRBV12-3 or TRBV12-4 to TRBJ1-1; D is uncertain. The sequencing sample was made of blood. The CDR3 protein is CASSREWDTEAFF. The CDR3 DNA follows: TGTGCCAGCAGTAGGGAGTGGGACACTGAAGCTTTCTTT.